This TCR beta chain is from a study of T cells expressing NK-cell markers. TCRdb re-called the 5' RACE reads; every CDR3 protein appears as one record, without DNA. Its table lists roughly 420,000 distinct CDR3 sequences. This clonotype was obtained from a woman aged 18 to 75 in good health. Material for sequencing was blood T cells: a sorted CD56 or NKG2C T cell subset, CD4+ or CD8+ T cells, or bulk PBMC T cells (not recorded which).

The CDR3 protein is CASSPLPGGSPLHF. V gene TRBV18 combines with J gene TRBJ1-6. Looked up from germline, CDR1 is KGHSH and CDR2 is LQKENI. The CDR3 contains 14 residues.